This TCR beta chain derives from a study of T-cell reconstitution after alpha-beta-depleted transplantation in children. Findings of the study overall: Among T cells one year after transplant, newly produced cells accounted for most counts and diversity.

This clonotype is labeled as large. As yet, its antigen is unknown. As it was prepared, the TCRbeta library received unique molecular identifiers. TCRdb reprocessed the PCR reads via MiXCR and lists one record per CDR3 protein. The data contain thousands of distinct CDR3 sequences, approximately 8.2% of them singletons. The CDR3 is 17 amino acids. Germline V gives CDR1 SGHRS, CDR2 YFSETQ. V lost 0 bases to trimming and J lost 3 bases, with 19 bases between them. This sequence joins TRBV5-1 and TRBJ2-7, with unresolved D. The specimen was PBMCs, mostly from graft donor cells, collected 180 days after TCRalphabeta/CD19-depleted stem cell transplant. The sequence derives from a male patient aged 2-15 years who had a stem cell transplant for acute lymphoblastic leukemia, so the T cells may come from the graft donor. The DNA of the CDR3 is TGCGCCAGCAGCTTGGCCGAGGACGGAAGACTTTACTACGAGCAGTACTTC. This sequence encodes CASSLAEDGRLYYEQYF.